These 23 T cell receptor beta chains share one sample of origin, sequenced in a study of cytomegalovirus exposure and HLA in healthy donors. The PCR made use of 60 Vbeta and 13 Jbeta primers. Using immunoSEQ multiplex PCR, the repertoire was profiled, and TCRdb retains in-frame clones only, with some absent. The data show some 140,000 clones, 65% to 80% seen once. The sequenced material came from PBMCs. The receptors stem from a human donor in good health.

Only a few counts were recorded for this clone. The rearrangement joins TRBV14 to TRBJ2-1; D remains ambiguous. Deletions cut 1 base from V and 4 bases from J, with 8 bases between. Per the germline V gene, CDR1 is SGHDN and CDR2 is FVKESK. The CDR3 loop spans 14 amino acids. CDR3 bases: TGTGCCAGCAGCCAAGCGGCAGGATACAATGAGCAGTTCTTC. Translation: CASSQAAGYNEQFF.

The rearrangement links TRBV4-1 to TRBJ1-1; TRBD1 might be the D (6 bases). Trimming shortened V by 3 bases and J by 3 bases, and 23 bases separated the two germline ends. This CDR3 is built from 18 residues. The germline gives CDR1 MGHRA, CDR2 YSYEKL. The CDR3 spells CASSHEPGQPLTDTEAFF. The CDR3 bases are TGCGCCAGCAGCCACGAGCCGGGACAACCACTTACGGACACTGAAGCTTTCTTT.

V usage is TRBV28 and J usage is TRBJ1-5; possible D gene TRBD1, 6 bases. The V gene's germline CDR1 is MDHEN and CDR2 SYDVKM. The CDR3 loop spans 17 amino acids. Trimming removed 6 bases from V and 0 bases from J, with 18 bases in between. This CDR3 reads CASSPSGGRGSNQPQHF. CDR3 DNA: TGTGCCAGCAGCCCCTCCGGGGGGCGAGGTAGCAATCAGCCCCAGCATTTT.

V gene TRBV28 combines with J gene TRBJ2-7; 8 bases are shared with TRBD2. The length of the CDR3 is 15 residues. With 4 bases clipped from V and 5 bases from J, the junction kept 10 bases outside the gene matches. Germline assignment: CDR1 MDHEN and CDR2 SYDVKM. The CDR3 sequence: CASSSGSGTFHEQYF. In DNA, the CDR3 is TGTGCCAGCAGTTCCGGTAGCGGGACCTTCCACGAGCAGTACTTC.

This chain links TRBV14 with TRBJ2-3; D is undetermined. CDR1 SGHDN and CDR2 FVKESK come from the germline V gene. Trimming pared 4 bases from V and 1 base from J, leaving 9 bases between. CDR3 length: 14 amino acids. CDR3 DNA: TGTGCCAGCAGCCTTGGGCTTCGCACAGATACGCAGTATTTT. It encodes CASSLGLRTDTQYF.

CDR3 nucleotide sequence: TGTGCCAGCAGTCCAACCACAGGGCGAGGCTTGCAGCCCCAGCATTTT. This gives the protein CASSPTTGRGLQPQHF. The J gene is TRBJ1-5, the V gene TRBV28; D perhaps matches TRBD1 (6 bases). V was pared by 5 bases and J by 7 bases, with 21 bases between. The germline V gene encodes CDR1 MDHEN and CDR2 SYDVKM. The CDR3 covers 16 residues.

The rearrangement links TRBV6-6 to TRBJ1-1; D gene uncertain. The CDR3 spans 14 residues. Trimming shortened V by 4 bases and J by 0 bases, and 9 bases separated the two germline ends. From germline, CDR1 is MNHNY and CDR2 SVGAGI (reference sequence). In nucleotides, the CDR3 is TGTGCCAGCAGTTCCCCCGCAGTGAACACTGAAGCTTTCTTT. Protein: CASSSPAVNTEAFF.

The gene calls are TRBV9 and TRBJ2-7; weak D call: TRBD2 (6 bases). The CDR3 has 12 residues. The V end was cut by 10 bases, the J end by 2 bases, with 13 bases between. Germline assignment: CDR1 SGDLS and CDR2 YYNGEE. The DNA of the CDR3 is TGTGCCTCAGGCCCTAGCGCCTACGAGCAGTACTTC. Translating it yields CASGPSAYEQYF.

The chain carries TRBV7-8 and TRBJ1-6, with 9 positions matching TRBD1. The germline V gene encodes CDR1 SGHVS and CDR2 FQNEAQ. The J segment lost 8 bases and the V segment lost 5 bases, leaving 7 bases of the junction unmatched. The CDR3 has 15 residues. CDR3: CASSQRTGVDSPLHF. The CDR3 region has the DNA TGTGCCAGCAGCCAAAGGACAGGGGTGGATTCACCCCTCCACTTT.

The CDR3 spells CASGDRDRGNQPQHF. CDR3 nucleotide sequence: TGTGCCAGTGGAGACCGGGACAGGGGCAATCAGCCCCAGCATTTT. This rearrangement joins TRBV2 to TRBJ1-5; TRBD1 matches at 9 bases. Germline V gene data show CDR1 as SNHLY and CDR2 as FYNNEI. The V segment lost 9 bases and the J segment 2 bases; nucleotides outside the gene matches: 8. The CDR3 has 15 residues.

The gene calls are TRBV19 and TRBJ2-7; a possible D gene is TRBD1 (5 bases). V lost 9 bases and J 6 bases, leaving 15 bases between the germline ends. The CDR3 sequence is 12 residues long. The germline gives CDR1 LNHDA, CDR2 SQIVND (reference sequence). The CDR3 DNA is TGTGCCAGCTCCAGGCAGGGATTCGAGCAGTACTTC. Translating it yields CASSRQGFEQYF.

This CDR3 is CASSTSRGRDHNEQFF. The CDR3 DNA reads as TGTGCCAGCAGTACCTCCCGAGGCAGAGATCACAATGAGCAGTTCTTC. This chain connects TRBV2 to TRBJ2-1; no clear D. This CDR3 region has 16 residues. Germline CDR1 and CDR2: SNHLY and FYNNEI. The V and J ends lost 5 bases and 5 bases respectively, with 19 bases between them.

This sequence joins TRBV28 and TRBJ2-5; possibly TRBD2 for D (6 bases). The end of the DNA aligns better with TRBJ2-7, so the J call may be wrong. The CDR3 runs 15 residues. Germline lookup yields CDR1 MDHEN and CDR2 SYDVKM. The CDR3 coding sequence is TGTGCCAGCAGTCCCCCGGAGGCGGGATTTTACGAGCAGTACTTC. It translates to CASSPPEAGFYEQYF.

The CDR3 spells CASSSPAGLQETQYF. CDR3 sequence (DNA): TGTGCCAGCAGCTCCCCTGCAGGGCTCCAAGAGACCCAGTACTTC. The rearrangement joins TRBV9 to TRBJ2-5, with a possible D match to TRBD1 (5 bases). CDR1 is SGDLS and CDR2 is YYNGEE in the germline V gene. The CDR3 covers 15 residues. Trimming removed 4 bases from V and 1 base from J, with 14 bases in between. Full variable domain (rest looked up from reference TRBV9 and TRBJ2-5): DSGVTQTPKHLITATGQRVTLRCSPRSGDLSVYWYQQSLDQGLQFLIQYYNGEERAKGNILERFSAQQFPDLHSELNLSSLELGDSALYFCASSSPAGLQETQYFGPGTRLLVL.

The rearrangement joins TRBV10-3 to TRBJ2-2; 7 bases agree with TRBD2. After removal of 8 bases from V and 4 bases from J, the junction contained 4 bases not matched to a gene. Germline CDR1 ENHRY, CDR2 SYGVKD. The CDR3 is 13 amino acids. Written as DNA, the CDR3 is TGTGCCATCTGGGGGGGGATCACCGGGGAGCTGTTTTTT. Protein: CAIWGGITGELFF.

This chain joins TRBV6-4 and TRBJ1-2; 8 bases are a match to TRBD1. With V trimmed by 3 bases and J by 5 bases, 8 bases remained unmatched. The CDR3 runs to 15 residues. CDR1 is MRHNA, CDR2 SNTAGT, per germline. CDR3 amino acids: CASSEFPTGAYGYTF. CDR3 nucleotide sequence: TGTGCCAGCAGTGAGTTTCCGACAGGGGCATATGGCTACACCTTC.

The genes are TRBV9 and TRBJ2-1, with 9 nucleotides matching TRBD2. CDR1 and CDR2 from the germline V gene are SGDLS and YYNGEE. The CDR3 totals 16 residues. V lost 3 bases and J lost 8; bases outside the gene matches: 12. The CDR3 spells CASSGRLAGAWDEQFF. Written as DNA, the CDR3 is TGTGCCAGCAGCGGAAGATTAGCGGGAGCTTGGGATGAGCAGTTCTTC.

The chain links TRBV9 to TRBJ2-1; D uncertain. Trimming cost V 0 bases and J 5 bases, with 12 bases left between them. The CDR3 length is 15 residues. Germline CDR1 reads SGDLS; CDR2 reads YYNGEE. The CDR3 protein is CASSVEAGRNNEQFF. Here the CDR3 DNA reads TGTGCCAGCAGCGTAGAGGCAGGAAGAAACAATGAGCAGTTCTTC.

V is TRBV6-5 and J is TRBJ2-1, with 7 bases aligning to TRBD1. The CDR3 has 12 residues. CDR1 and CDR2 from the germline V gene are MNHEY and SVGAGI. Trimming took 5 bases from V and 10 from J; bases not matched to a gene: 5. The CDR3 sequence: CASSRDSYEQFF. CDR3 nucleotides: TGTGCCAGCAGTCGGGACAGTTACGAGCAGTTCTTC.

V usage is TRBV9 and J usage is TRBJ2-7; 9 positions match TRBD1. J gave up 6 bases and V 4 bases, and 2 bases lay outside the gene matches. Germline values: CDR1 SGDLS, CDR2 YYNGEE. This CDR3 is 12 amino acids long. The CDR3 here is CASSPGQGEQYF. The CDR3 nucleotides are TGTGCCAGCAGCCCGGGACAGGGCGAGCAGTACTTC.

This clone came up once. The rearrangement joins TRBV4-3 to TRBJ2-5; D is perhaps TRBD2 (6 bases). The J call is uncertain, as TRBJ2-7 better fits the DNA end. CDR3 size: 16 residues. The germline gives CDR1 LGHNA, CDR2 YSLEER. As DNA, the CDR3 is TGCGCCAGCAGCCAAGATTACGGGGGTTCTTACTACGAGCAGTACTTC. This translates into CASSQDYGGSYYEQYF.

This sequence joins TRBV10-3 and TRBJ1-1, with D perhaps TRBD1 (5 bases). CDR3 length: 13 residues. V was trimmed by 10 bases and J by 4 bases, leaving 16 bases between them. In germline, CDR1 is ENHRY, CDR2 SYGVKD. The CDR3 DNA is TGTGCCACCGGGACCCTGGGGGGCACTGAAGCTTTCTTT. Amino acids: CATGTLGGTEAFF.

The chain links TRBV4-1 to TRBJ2-7; 7 bases fit TRBD2. Germline V gene lookup returns CDR1 MGHRA and CDR2 YSYEKL. The CDR3 consists of 14 residues. Trimming removed 4 bases from V and 7 bases from J; junction bases left unmatched: 10. Here the CDR3 reads CASSPGRMSWEQYF. The DNA of the CDR3 is TGCGCCAGCAGCCCCGGGAGGATGTCTTGGGAGCAGTACTTC.